Sequencing of this T cell receptor (beta chain) was carried out in a study of shared T cell receptors in the human thymus. This CDR3 is 12 amino acids long. The V end lost 3 bases, the J end lost 6 bases, and 11 bases lay between the germline ends. Germline V gene lookup returns CDR1 GTSNPN and CDR2 SVGIG (reference sequence). Clones were read by immunoSEQ multiplex PCR, and TCRdb kept only the in-frame ones, dropping some. Of hundreds of thousands of clones listed, approximately 88% are singletons. These same records also appear under a second study, on human thymus T cells. That work adds: Donors were healthy Finnish babies undergoing corrective operations for congenital heart defects. Thymic resections from corrective heart surgery supplied the tissue. Across thymic and blood repertoires, the usage of V and J genes appeared to be biased. Highly overlapping thymic repertoires among unrelated individuals were reported in related research.

The TCR comes from a boy under two years old with a congenital heart defect. The chain carries TRBV30 and TRBJ1-2; D is ambiguous. Sequencing used thymocytes. The CDR3 reads CAWRPREDGYTF. The CDR3 DNA sequence: TGTGCCTGGAGGCCACGGGAAGATGGCTACACCTTC.